This T cell receptor (beta chain) was documented in a study of blood T cell repertoires in COVID-19. Overall study context: COVID-19 samples collected from the United States, Italy and Spain covered acute and convalescent phases. From T cells, B-cell-depleted T cells, or PBMCs came the material, which was cDNA or gDNA.

As handled by the study authors: Reference gene primer amplification gave estimated nucleated cell counts. Measured with immunoSEQ multiplex PCR; TCRdb has only the in-frame clones, and not every one. V and J calls and clone size are given by that table; D and trimming were obtained from the DNA. The sample shows about 46,000 clones, around 83% of them seen only once. Trimming left V 5 bases short and J 2 bases short, with 8 bases between. Germline CDR1 is SNHLY and CDR2 is FYNNEI. CDR3 size: 13 residues. This receptor was obtained from a man between 60 and 75 years old with active COVID-19. The sequencing sample was made of peripheral blood. V is TRBV2 and J is TRBJ2-3; D remains ambiguous. CDR3 sequence reads: CASSRSLTDTQYF. The CDR3 DNA sequence: TGTGCCAGCAGTCGGAGTCTCACAGATACGCAGTATTTT. Together with reference TRBV2 and TRBJ2-3, the CDR3 gives the full variable domain: EPEVTQTPSHQVTQMGQEVILRCVPISNHLYFYWYRQILGQKVEFLVSFYNNEISEKSEIFDDQFSVERPDGSNFTLKIRSTKLEDSAMYFCASSRSLTDTQYFGPGTRLTVL.